This T cell receptor beta chain was sequenced during a study of T cell changes during pregnancy in multiple sclerosis. TCRdb's copy holds only in-frame clones and misses some; the assay was immunoSEQ multiplex PCR. Of around 69,000 clones in the sample, around 92% were seen once. Germline V gives CDR1 MNHNS, CDR2 SASEGT. This CDR3 has 16 amino acids. Trimming removed 3 bases at V and 7 bases at J, with 18 bases between. The J gene is TRBJ1-4, the V gene TRBV6-1, with a tentative D call TRBD1 (6 bases). The sample was peripheral blood, taken in the first trimester of pregnancy. This receptor was taken from a female donor with multiple sclerosis, enrolled in a pregnancy study. DNA of the CDR3: TGTGCCAGCAGTGACCACCGGATAGGGGGGGGTGAAAAACTGTTTTTT. Its protein product is CASSDHRIGGGEKLFF.